The 7 T cell receptor beta chains listed next were all sequenced from one sample in a study. Produced via immunoSEQ multiplex PCR; TCRdb's table is partial and in-frame only. The sample lists about 50,000 clones, over 90% occurring once. Specimen: PBMCs. The receptors originated from a man aged 40-50 years with rheumatoid arthritis.

The chain couples TRBV7-2 to TRBJ2-1, with D uncertain. There are 13 residues in the CDR3. Trimming took 6 bases from V and 2 from J, leaving 8 bases between them. Germline CDR1 and CDR2: SGHTA and FQGNSA. DNA for the CDR3: TGTGCCAGCAGAATCAGCGCCTACAATGAGCAGTTCTTC. This gives the protein CASRISAYNEQFF.

The CDR3 here is CATSDRLGRVNEQFF. As DNA, the CDR3 is TGTGCCACCAGTGACCGCCTTGGGCGGGTCAATGAGCAGTTCTTC. This rearrangement joins TRBV24-1 to TRBJ2-1; a possible D gene is TRBD2 (5 bases). Looked up from germline, CDR1 is KGHDR and CDR2 is SFDVKD. V was clipped by 4 bases and J by 6 bases, with 15 bases between them. This CDR3 comprises 15 residues.

V is TRBV12-3 or TRBV12-4 and J is TRBJ2-2, with D unresolved. CDR3 length equals 13 residues. With 5 bases removed from V and 6 bases from J, the gap between germline ends came to 10 bases. In DNA, the CDR3 is TGTGCCAGCAGTCCGTCGCCGGCCGGGGAGCTGTTTTTT. The encoded protein is CASSPSPAGELFF.

The J gene is TRBJ2-7, the V gene TRBV29-1, with D possibly being TRBD1 (5 bases). The CDR3 spans 13 residues. With 4 bases removed from V and 2 bases from J, the gap between germline ends came to 12 bases. Germline CDR1 is SQVTM and CDR2 is ANQGSEA. For the CDR3, the DNA is TGCAGCGTTGTCGTACCCAGGGCCTACGAGCAGTACTTC. It yields the protein CSVVVPRAYEQYF.

The gene calls are TRBV7-9 and TRBJ1-1; D ambiguous. The germline V and J ends were trimmed by 1 base and 7 bases, with 10 bases remaining between them. The CDR3 is made up of 13 amino acids. The germline CDR1 and CDR2 sequences are SEHNR and FQNEAQ (reference sequence). This CDR3 reads CASSLETDGEAFF. DNA for the CDR3: TGTGCCAGCAGCTTAGAAACGGACGGTGAAGCTTTCTTT. Filled out from reference TRBV7-9 and TRBJ1-1, the complete variable domain reads DTGVSQNPRHKITKRGQNVTFRCDPISEHNRLYWYRQTLGQGPEFLTYFQNEAQLEKSRLLSDRFSAERPKGSFSTLEIQRTEQGDSAMYLCASSLETDGEAFFGQGTRLTVV.

V is TRBV15 and J is TRBJ1-5; the D gene is possibly TRBD1 (5 bases). Trimming removed 3 bases at V and 7 bases at J, with 16 bases between. This CDR3 is built from 15 residues. The germline V gene has CDR1 LNHNV and CDR2 YYDKDF (reference sequence). DNA for the CDR3: TGTGCCACCAGCAGCCCCACGGGTCAGGGACAGCCCCAGCATTTT. This gives the protein CATSSPTGQGQPQHF.

V and J are TRBV5-4 and TRBJ2-7; D ambiguous. Deletions cut 4 bases from V and 2 bases from J, with 16 bases between. Germline V gene sequence: CDR1 SGHNT, CDR2 YYREEE (reference sequence). The CDR3 loop spans 15 amino acids. CDR3 sequence: CASSDSSRSPYEQYF. The CDR3 bases are TGTGCCAGCAGCGATAGCTCTAGAAGCCCCTACGAGCAGTACTTC. The whole variable domain, filled in from reference TRBV5-4 and TRBJ2-7, reads ETGVTQSPTHLIKTRGQQVTLRCSSQSGHNTVSWYQQALGQGPQFIFQYYREEENGRGNFPPRFSGLQFPNYSSELNVNALELDDSALYLCASSDSSRSPYEQYFGPGTRLTVT.